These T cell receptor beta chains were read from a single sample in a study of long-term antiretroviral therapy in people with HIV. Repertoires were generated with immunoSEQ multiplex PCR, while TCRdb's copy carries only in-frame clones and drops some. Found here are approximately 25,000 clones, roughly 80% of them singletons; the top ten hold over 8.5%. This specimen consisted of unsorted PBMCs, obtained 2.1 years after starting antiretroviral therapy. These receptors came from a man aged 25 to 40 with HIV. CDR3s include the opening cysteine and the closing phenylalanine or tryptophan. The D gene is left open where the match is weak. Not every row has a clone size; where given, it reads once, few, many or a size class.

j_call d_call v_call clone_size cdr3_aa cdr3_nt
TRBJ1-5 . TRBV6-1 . CASSAEGQRNQPQHF TGTGCCAGCAGTGCAGAAGGACAGCGCAATCAGCCCCAGCATTTT
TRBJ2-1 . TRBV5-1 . CASSSRPTGESYNEQFF TGCGCCAGCAGCTCTCGGCCTACAGGAGAGTCCTACAATGAGCAGTTCTTC
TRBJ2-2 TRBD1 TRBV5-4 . CASSLYGTGAPGELFF TGTGCCAGCAGCTTGTATGGGACAGGGGCCCCCGGGGAGCTGTTTTTT
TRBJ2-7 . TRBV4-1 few CASSQVGGSYEQYF TGCGCCAGCAGCCAAGTGGGCGGATCCTACGAGCAGTACTTC
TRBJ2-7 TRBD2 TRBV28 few CASSSRRGALLYEQYF TGTGCCAGCAGTTCGCGGCGGGGGGCCCTCCTCTACGAGCAGTACTTC
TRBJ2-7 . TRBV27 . CASSFGSASYEQYF TGTGCCAGCAGTTTCGGAAGCGCGTCCTACGAGCAGTACTTC
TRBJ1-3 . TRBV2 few CASHWTLLSSGNTIYF TGTGCCAGCCACTGGACCTTACTATCCTCTGGAAACACCATATATTTT
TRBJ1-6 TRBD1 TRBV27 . CASSPPSGTGASPLHF TGTGCCAGCAGTCCCCCCTCCGGGACAGGAGCCTCACCCCTCCACTTT
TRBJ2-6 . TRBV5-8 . CASNGSTQSRANVLTF TGTGCCAGCAACGGATCCACACAAAGTCGGGCCAACGTCCTGACTTTC
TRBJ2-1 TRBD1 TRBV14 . CASRLTGAISYNEQFF TGTGCCAGCAGGCTGACAGGGGCGATAAGCTACAATGAGCAGTTCTTC
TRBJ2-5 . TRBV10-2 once CASSPGKGATQETQYF TGCGCCAGCAGCCCTGGTAAGGGAGCCACCCAAGAGACCCAGTACTTC
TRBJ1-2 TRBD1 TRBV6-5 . CASISTGGRDGYTF TGTGCCAGCATCTCCACAGGGGGGAGGGATGGCTACACCTTC
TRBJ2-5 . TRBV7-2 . CASSLGGGMRETQYF TGTGCCAGCAGCTTAGGGGGTGGGATGAGAGAGACCCAGTACTTC
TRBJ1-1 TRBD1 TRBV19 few CASSVGQGFTEAFF TGTGCCAGTAGTGTCGGACAGGGATTCACTGAAGCTTTCTTT
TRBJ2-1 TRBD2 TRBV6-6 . CASSLLAGGPYNEQFF TGTGCCAGCAGTCTTCTAGCGGGAGGACCCTACAATGAGCAGTTCTTC
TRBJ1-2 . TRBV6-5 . CASSYSANGGYTF TGTGCCAGCAGTTACTCGGCAAATGGCGGCTACACCTTC
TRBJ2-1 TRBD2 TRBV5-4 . CASSLPGLGYEQFF TGTGCCAGCAGCTTGCCGGGACTAGGGTATGAGCAGTTCTTC
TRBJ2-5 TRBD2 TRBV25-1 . CASSVAGGETQYF TGTGCCAGCAGTGTAGCGGGAGGAGAGACCCAGTACTTC
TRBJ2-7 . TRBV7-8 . CASSLAGVGFSGEQYF TGTGCCAGCAGCTTAGCAGGTGTAGGTTTTTCGGGCGAGCAGTACTTC
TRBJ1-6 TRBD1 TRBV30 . CAWTGTGRSPLHF TGTGCCTGGACTGGGACAGGTCGTTCACCCCTCCACTTT
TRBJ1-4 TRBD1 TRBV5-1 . CASSPPGQGAGKLFF TGCGCCAGCAGCCCCCCGGGACAGGGGGCAGGAAAACTGTTTTTT
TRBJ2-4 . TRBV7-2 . CASSFPRGGTGAKNIQYF TGTGCCAGCAGCTTCCCCAGGGGGGGGACGGGGGCCAAAAACATTCAGTACTTC
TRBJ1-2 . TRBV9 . CASSAGENYGYTF TGTGCCAGCAGCGCAGGGGAAAACTATGGCTACACCTTC
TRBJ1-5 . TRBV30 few CAWSVGGDQPQHF TGTGCCTGGAGTGTAGGCGGGGATCAGCCCCAGCATTTT
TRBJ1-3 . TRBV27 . CASSLRLSSGNTIYF TGTGCCAGCAGTCTCCGACTGAGCTCTGGAAACACCATATATTTT
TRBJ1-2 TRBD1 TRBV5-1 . CASSRDRGNYGYTF TGCGCCAGCAGCCGGGACAGGGGGAACTATGGCTACACCTTC
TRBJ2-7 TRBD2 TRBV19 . CASSPSAGGLYEQYF TGTGCCAGTAGTCCCTCTGCGGGAGGCCTCTACGAGCAGTACTTC
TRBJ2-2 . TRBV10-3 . CAITPGPLIGELFF TGTGCCATCACCCCGGGACCCTTAATCGGGGAGCTGTTTTTT
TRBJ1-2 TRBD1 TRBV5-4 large CASSFRGQGNYGYTF TGTGCCAGCAGCTTCAGGGGGCAGGGCAACTATGGCTACACCTTC
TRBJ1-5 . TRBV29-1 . CSVGTADQPQHF TGCAGCGTTGGGACAGCGGATCAGCCCCAGCATTTT
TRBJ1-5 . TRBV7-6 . CASSLGGGANQPQHF TGTGCCAGCAGCTTAGGAGGGGGGGCCAATCAGCCCCAGCATTTT